This TCR beta chain was captured in a study of response to subunit inactivated influenza vaccine (dated by TCRdb to 2016 to 2018). Describing the broader study: The study used deep quantitative T cell receptor repertoire profiling to track responses to a trivalent subunit inactivated influenza vaccine.

This clonotype was counted a few times. Its antigen target is currently unknown. No much larger clonotype is one base removed from it; base qualities were not supplied. V loses 0 bases, J loses 8 bases, and the germline ends lie 11 bases apart. The CDR3 goes from the cysteine to the phenylalanine over 14 residues. Solely the CDR3 DNA is kept, with 42 bases framed from the first base. Sequences SGHRS (CDR1) and YFSETQ (CDR2) are obtained from the germline V gene. The method was RT-PCR. TCRdb lists the instrument as Illumina HiSeq 2500. In-frame beta chains were kept once TCRdb had trimmed the public reads at Q25 with fastp and called clones with MiXCR. Rows are combined by CDR3 protein, so each entry shows the most common genes and DNA. This sample comprises just under 550,000 distinct CDR3 sequences, roughly 25% of them detected only once. The top ten clones comprise 2.8% of the sample. Results and caveats for the whole study, not just this receptor: The authors proposed that each seasonal influenza vaccination may bring in only a limited number of new T cells.

This sample also belongs to another study, concerning T cells expressing NK-cell markers. The second study's authors report: TCR beta cDNA libraries were prepared using 5'RACE template switching, which introduced a universal primer site and unique molecular identifiers. TCR beta-chain repertoires were profiled in sorted CD3+CD56+NKG2C+, CD3+CD56+NKG2C- and CD3+CD56-NKG2C+ T-cell subsets from roughly eight donors. Among the eight sequenced donors, only one was HCMV-seronegative, while the other seven were HCMV-seropositive. In several experiments an anti-gammadeltaTCR antibody was added to restrict sorting to alphabetaTCR-expressing T cells. In 5 to 7 donors, the dominant CD3+CD56+NKG2C+ clonotypes were found to rank among the top 10 CD8+ clonotypes and to make up about 1.0-7.5% of CD8+ T cells. Those dominant clonotypes were again the most abundant among CD3+CD56-NKG2C+ cells in a handful of donors, at roughly 25-65%. It remained unclear whether the expanded NKG2C-expressing T cell clones were specific for HCMV antigens. The eight sequenced donors were randomly selected healthy volunteers, three men and five women. To determine HCMV serostatus, a commercial ELISA kit was used to detect HCMV-specific IgG in serum. Ficoll density gradient centrifugation was used to isolate peripheral blood mononuclear cells from blood. Using Miltenyi isolation kits, CD4+ and CD8+ T cells were isolated from PBMC through magnetic immunoseparation. cDNA synthesis was primed from the TCR beta constant segment and was followed by two successive PCR amplification steps. Sequencing of the libraries produced 2 x 150 bp reads on Illumina HiSeq 2000/2500, MiSeq or NextSeq. Reads were demultiplexed and grouped by UMI with MIGEC, and clonotypes were assembled and quantified with MiTCR. To remove erroneous sequences, TCR cDNA sequences were retained only when supported by two or more reads. The tcR package was used for downstream repertoire analysis, and clonotypes were matched across fractions by CDR3 nucleotide sequence plus V segment. Antigen specificity was annotated against VDJdb with VDJmatch, allowing one amino acid substitution in CDR3.

The starting material was CD4+ T cells sorted from PBMCs, obtained 11 to 12 days after vaccination. The clonotype was recovered from a man aged 45-65 years who received an inactivated influenza vaccine. Donor details come from another sample of the same person, matched by shared clones. This receptor chain uses TRBV5-1 and TRBJ1-4; there is no confident call for the D gene. The CDR3 has the sequence CASSLDPAQEKLFF. The nucleotide sequence is given as TGCGCCAGCAGCTTGGATCCCGCGCAGGAAAAACTGTTTTTT.